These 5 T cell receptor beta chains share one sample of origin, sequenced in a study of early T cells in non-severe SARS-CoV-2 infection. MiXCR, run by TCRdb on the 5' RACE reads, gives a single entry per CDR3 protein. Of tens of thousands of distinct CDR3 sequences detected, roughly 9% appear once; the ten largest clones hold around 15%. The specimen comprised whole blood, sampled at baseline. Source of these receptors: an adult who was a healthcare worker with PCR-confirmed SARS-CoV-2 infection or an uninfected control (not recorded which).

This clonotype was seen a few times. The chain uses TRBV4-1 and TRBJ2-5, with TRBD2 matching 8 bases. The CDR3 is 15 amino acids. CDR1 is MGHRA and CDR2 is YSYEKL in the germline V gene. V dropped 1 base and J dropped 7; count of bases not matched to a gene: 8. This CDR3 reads CASSQAAGGAMTQYF. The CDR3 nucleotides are TGCGCCAGCAGCCAAGCCGCGGGGGGCGCGATGACCCAGTACTTC.

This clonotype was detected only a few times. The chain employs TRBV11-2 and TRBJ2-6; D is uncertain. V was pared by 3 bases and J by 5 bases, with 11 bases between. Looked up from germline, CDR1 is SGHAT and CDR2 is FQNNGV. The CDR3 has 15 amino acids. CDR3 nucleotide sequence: TGTGCCAGCAGCTTCTTAGGTTTCAGGGCCAACGTCCTGACTTTC. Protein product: CASSFLGFRANVLTF.

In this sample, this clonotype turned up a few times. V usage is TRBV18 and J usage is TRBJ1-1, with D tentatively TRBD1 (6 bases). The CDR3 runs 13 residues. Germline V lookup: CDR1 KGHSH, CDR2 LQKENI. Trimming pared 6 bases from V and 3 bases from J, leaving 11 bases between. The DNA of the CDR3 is TGTGCCAGCTCGAGGGACACGTACACTGAAGCTTTCTTT. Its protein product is CASSRDTYTEAFF.

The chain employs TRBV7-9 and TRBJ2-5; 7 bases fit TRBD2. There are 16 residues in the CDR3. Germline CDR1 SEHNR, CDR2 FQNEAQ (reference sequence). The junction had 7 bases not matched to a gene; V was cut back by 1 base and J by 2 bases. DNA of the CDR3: TGTGCCAGCAGCTTAGGGCCTAGCGGAACGCAAGAGACCCAGTACTTC. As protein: CASSLGPSGTQETQYF.

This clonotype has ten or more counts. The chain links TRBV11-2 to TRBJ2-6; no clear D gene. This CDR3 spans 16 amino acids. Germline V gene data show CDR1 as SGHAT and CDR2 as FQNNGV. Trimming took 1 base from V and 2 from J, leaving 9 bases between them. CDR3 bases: TGTGCCAGCAGCTTAGTCTCCGACCCTGGGGCCAACGTCCTGACTTTC. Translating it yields CASSLVSDPGANVLTF.